These 2 T cell receptor beta chains originate from one sample sequenced in a study of T cells in women clearing cervical HPV infection. Clones were sequenced by immunoSEQ multiplex PCR, and TCRdb holds only the in-frame ones, with some missing. Its clone listing holds 35,000 to 45,000 clones. Sequenced: blood buffy coat. These receptors all stem from a woman between 18 and 69 years old with a cervical HPV16 infection that either progressed to CIN3+ or cleared (not recorded which).

Notes on this clone: With the read ending 3 residues before the CDR3 end, the germline J gene is used to fill in that end. The V call is TRBV2, the J call TRBJ2-3; TRBD2 matches 12 bases. The CDR3 loop spans 16 amino acids. CDR1 SNHLY and CDR2 FYNNEI come from the germline V gene. J gave up 2 bases and V 2 bases, and 2 bases lay outside the gene matches. The chain's CDR3 is CASSELAGGITDTQYF. The part of the CDR3 DNA that was read is TGTGCCAGCAGTGAACTAGCGGGGGGGATCACAGATACG.

Note on this clone: The missing CDR3 end, 3 residues past where the read stops, is filled in from the germline J gene. This rearrangement joins TRBV6-2 or TRBV6-3 to TRBJ1-2, with D unresolved. CDR1 is MNHEY and CDR2 is SVGEGT in the germline V gene. The CDR3 consists of 13 residues. The V and J ends lost 2 bases and 2 bases respectively, with 6 bases between them. Here the CDR3 reads CASSYQQNYGYTF. CDR3 bases read: TGTGCCAGCAGTTACCAACAAAACTATGGC.